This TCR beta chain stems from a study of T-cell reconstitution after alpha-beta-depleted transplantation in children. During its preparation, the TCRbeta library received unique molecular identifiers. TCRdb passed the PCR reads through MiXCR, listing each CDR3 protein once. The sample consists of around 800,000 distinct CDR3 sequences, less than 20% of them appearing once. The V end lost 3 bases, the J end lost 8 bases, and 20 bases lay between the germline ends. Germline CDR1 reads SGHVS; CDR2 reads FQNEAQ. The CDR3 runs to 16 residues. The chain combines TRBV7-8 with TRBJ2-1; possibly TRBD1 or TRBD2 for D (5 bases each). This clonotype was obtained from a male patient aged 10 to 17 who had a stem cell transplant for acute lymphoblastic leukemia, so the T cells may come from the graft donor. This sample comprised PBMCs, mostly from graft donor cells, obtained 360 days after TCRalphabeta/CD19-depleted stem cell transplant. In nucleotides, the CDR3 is TGTGCCAGCAGCTTTCCAACCGGGGCTCCGTCCCATGAGCAGTTCTTC. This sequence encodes CASSFPTGAPSHEQFF.